The 6 T cell receptor beta chains given below trace back to one sample, sequenced in a study of cytomegalovirus exposure and HLA in healthy donors. In the PCR, 60 Vbeta and 13 Jbeta primers were used. Using immunoSEQ multiplex PCR, the repertoire was profiled, and TCRdb retains in-frame clones only, with some absent. The repertoire consists of about 300,000 clones, with about nine tenths occurring once and the leading ten covering around 4%. The sequencing sample was made of PBMCs. These receptors were obtained from a middle-aged man in good health and CMV-seropositive.

The CDR3 region has the DNA TGTGCCAGTAGCCCGGGGGACAGCTATAACTATGGCTACACCTTC. It is translated as CASSPGDSYNYGYTF. The V call is TRBV19, the J call TRBJ1-2, with 7 nucleotides matching TRBD1. The junction had 8 bases not matched to a gene; V was cut back by 6 bases and J by 1 base. The germline CDR1 and CDR2 sequences are LNHDA and SQIVND (reference sequence). The CDR3 consists of 15 residues.

The rearrangement uses TRBV27 and TRBJ2-7, with D possibly TRBD2 on 6 matching bases. Trimming removed 0 bases at V and 4 bases at J, with 13 bases between. The germline CDR1 and CDR2 sequences are MNHEY and SMNVEV (reference sequence). The CDR3 runs 15 residues. This chain's CDR3 is CASSLSGGVGYEQYF. The CDR3 DNA follows: TGTGCCAGCAGTTTATCCGGCGGGGTAGGGTACGAGCAGTACTTC.

The gene calls are TRBV9 and TRBJ2-4; 10 bases map to TRBD1. This CDR3 is built from 19 residues. J lost 8 bases, V lost 4 bases, and 21 bases had no gene match. The V gene's germline CDR1 is SGDLS and CDR2 YYNGEE. The CDR3 region has the DNA TGTGCCAGCAGCCTAGGACAGGGGGGAGGTAGCGGGACGGTTCACATTCAGTACTTC. This codes for CASSLGQGGGSGTVHIQYF.

The chain is built from TRBV9 and TRBJ2-7; 8 bases map to TRBD2. J was trimmed by 3 bases and V by 4 bases; bases with no gene match: 15. This CDR3 spans 17 amino acids. The germline V gene has CDR1 SGDLS and CDR2 YYNGEE. The CDR3, as DNA: TGTGCCAGCAGCTCCTCCCCGGGCAGCGGGGGTAGCTACGAGCAGTACTTC. It specifies CASSSSPGSGGSYEQYF.

The chain has TRBV6-5 and TRBJ1-4; TRBD1 might be the D (5 bases). V was cut by 7 bases and J by 7 bases, with 13 bases left in between. This CDR3 comprises 13 residues. CDR1 is MNHEY and CDR2 is SVGAGI in the germline V gene. CDR3 protein: CASKKGMSEKLFF. In DNA form, the CDR3 reads TGTGCCAGCAAGAAGGGGATGTCTGAAAAACTGTTTTTT.

The chain is built from TRBV27 and TRBJ2-3, with 12 bases fitting TRBD2. V lost 8 bases to trimming and J lost 8 bases; unmatched junction nucleotides: 17. This CDR3 contains 17 residues. Looked up from germline, CDR1 is MNHEY and CDR2 is SMNVEV (reference sequence). CDR3 residues: CASRQTSGSEIAPTQYF. CDR3 DNA: TGTGCCAGCCGTCAGACTAGCGGGAGTGAAATCGCCCCTACGCAGTATTTT.